The 3 T cell receptor beta chains below come from one sample, sequenced in a study of CD8+CD57+ T cells in acquired aplastic anemia. CDR3 and TCR beta VDJ profiling relied on a genomic DNA template. TCRdb itself ran the reads through MiXCR, one entry per CDR3 protein. The table records about 130,000 distinct CDR3 sequences, 48% of them present only once. The sequenced material came from sorted CD4+, CD8+, or CD8+CD57+ T cells (not recorded which) from PBMCs. These receptor sequences come from a human donor in good health, serving as a control.

The rearrangement links TRBV7-3 to TRBJ2-7, with D unresolved. Germline CDR1 and CDR2: SGHTA and FQGTGA. Trimming removed 7 bases from V and 0 bases from J, with 7 bases in between. The CDR3 loop spans 12 amino acids. Written as DNA, the CDR3 is TGTGCCAGCATCAACCCCTCCTACGAGCAGTACTTC. Translating gives CASINPSYEQYF.

This clonotype came up a few times. This may stem from a read error, because a much larger clone lies one nucleotide away. CDR3 sequence (DNA): TGTGCCAGCAGTCACGTCTTGGACAGGGCAGATACGCAGTATTTT. This codes for CASSHVLDRADTQYF. The chain links TRBV6-5 to TRBJ2-3; TRBD1 matches at 8 bases. CDR3 length equals 15 residues. V lost 5 bases and J lost 4; bases outside the gene matches: 8. Germline V gene lookup returns CDR1 MNHEY and CDR2 SVGAGI.

In this sample, this clonotype turned up many times. The chain links TRBV2 to TRBJ1-2; tentatively, D is TRBD1 (6 bases). Trimming removed 6 bases from V and 0 bases from J, with 20 bases in between. CDR3 size: 17 residues. Germline values: CDR1 SNHLY, CDR2 FYNNEI. CDR3 sequence reads: CASSQGRGQESNYGYTF. The CDR3 nucleotides read TGTGCCAGCAGCCAGGGACGGGGGCAGGAGTCTAACTATGGCTACACCTTC.